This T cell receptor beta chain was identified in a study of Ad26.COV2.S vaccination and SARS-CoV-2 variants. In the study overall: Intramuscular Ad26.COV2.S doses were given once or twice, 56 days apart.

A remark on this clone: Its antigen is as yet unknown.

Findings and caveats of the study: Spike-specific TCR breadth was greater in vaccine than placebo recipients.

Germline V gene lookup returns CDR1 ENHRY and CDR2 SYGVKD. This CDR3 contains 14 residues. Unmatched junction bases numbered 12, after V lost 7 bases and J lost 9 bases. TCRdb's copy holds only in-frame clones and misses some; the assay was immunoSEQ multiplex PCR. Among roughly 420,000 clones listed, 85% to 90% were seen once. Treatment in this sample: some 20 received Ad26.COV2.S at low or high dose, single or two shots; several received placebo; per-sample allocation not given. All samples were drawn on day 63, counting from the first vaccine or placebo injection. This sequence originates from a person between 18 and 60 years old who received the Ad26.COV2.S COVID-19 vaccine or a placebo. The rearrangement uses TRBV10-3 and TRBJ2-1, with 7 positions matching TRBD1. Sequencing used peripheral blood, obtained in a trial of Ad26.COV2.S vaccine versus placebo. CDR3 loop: CAIKGGQIRGEQFF. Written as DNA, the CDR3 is TGTGCCATCAAAGGGGGCCAGATCCGTGGTGAGCAGTTCTTC.